The T cell receptor (beta chain) under discussion was sequenced for a study of blood T cell repertoires in COVID-19. CDR1 is MNHEY and CDR2 is SVGAGI in the germline V gene. V was pared by 4 bases and J by 0 bases, with 9 bases between. The CDR3 covers 14 residues. The method was immunoSEQ multiplex PCR; TCRdb's version includes in-frame clones alone and lacks a portion of them. Of approximately 50,000 clones in the sample, approximately 89% are singletons; the top ten hold about 15%. This TCR was sampled from a human donor in a cohort sampled during active COVID-19. The specimen sequenced was peripheral blood. The rearrangement joins TRBV6-5 to TRBJ1-1; D gene unclear. This CDR3 reads CASSLSVMNTEAFF. CDR3 DNA: TGTGCCAGCAGTTTATCCGTAATGAACACTGAAGCTTTCTTT.